This TCR beta chain was recorded in a study of vaccination and CD4 T cells after COVID-19. Across the study: Cells received overlapping spike peptides from SARS-CoV-2, HCoV-NL63, HCoV-OC43 and HCoV-229E as stimulation.

As regards this clonotype: No antigen is known for it.

Treatment denoted: 10-day PBMC culture with coronavirus spike peptide pools or control peptides (ViraFEST assay). Cultured CD4+ T cell DNA underwent sequencing with the Oncomine TCR Beta short-read assay. TCRdb redid the calling of the PCR reads with MiXCR, one entry per CDR3 protein. The table lists 7,000 to 9,500 distinct CDR3 sequences, 60% of them singletons. The V gene's germline CDR1 is DFQATT and CDR2 SNEGSKA (reference sequence). CDR3 length equals 15 residues. The V gene end was trimmed by 4 bases and the J gene end by 0 bases; junction bases not matched to a gene: 8. The TCR sequence derives from a human donor with COVID-19. The chain is built from TRBV20-1 and TRBJ1-1; 7 bases are shared with TRBD1. The sequenced sample was cultured CD4+ T cells from blood, obtained after SARS-CoV-2 vaccination. The CDR3 loop reads CSAKGAGLMNTEAFF. Here the CDR3 DNA reads TGCAGTGCTAAGGGGGCCGGACTTATGAACACTGAAGCTTTCTTT.